This T cell receptor beta chain was recovered during a study of shared clonotypes between healthy human individuals. Data came from immunoSEQ multiplex PCR; TCRdb stores just in-frame clones and leaves some out. There are approximately 2,000,000 clones in the sample; 85% to 95% occur only once, and 0.37% lies in the top ten. For this clone: The target antigen is unknown.

Whole-study findings and limits: Non-shared clonotypes displayed generation probabilities falling below those of clonotypes present in all four donors.

Germline loops: CDR1 DFQATT, CDR2 SNEGSKA (reference sequence). The CDR3 has 11 residues. V was cut by 1 base and J by 7 bases, with 8 bases left in between. Sequencing used naive CD4+ T cells from PBMCs. Subset specified: CD45RA+ positively selected. The TCR comes from a man aged 18 to 30 in good health. Some clones in this sample may be carry-over from other donors' samples. This chain uses TRBV20-1 with TRBJ2-7; D gene ambiguous. The CDR3 spells CSARAPLEQYF. CDR3 sequence (DNA): TGCAGTGCTAGAGCCCCTCTTGAGCAGTACTTC.